This T cell receptor beta chain was profiled in a study of cytomegalovirus exposure and HLA in healthy donors. Amplification used 60 Vbeta primers and 13 Jbeta primers. Sequencing used immunoSEQ multiplex PCR; TCRdb keeps in-frame clones, though not all of them. The repertoire includes 150,000 to 200,000 clones, around 85% of them detected once, and about 4.5% sits in the top ten. The CDR3 totals 19 residues. Per germline, CDR1 LNHDA and CDR2 SQIVND (reference sequence). The V end was cut by 7 bases, the J end by 0 bases, with 25 bases between. Study observations and caveats: Earlier analysis found most TCR beta V segments productive about 90% or about 30% of the time.

Regarding this clone: Its target is not known.

This sequence was found in a man in his forties in good health and CMV-seronegative. The chain recombines TRBV19 with TRBJ1-3; maybe TRBD1 (5 bases). The sample was PBMCs. This chain's CDR3 is CASNGPGWNTGISGNTIYF. DNA for the CDR3: TGTGCCAGTAACGGGCCAGGTTGGAACACAGGAATCTCTGGAAACACCATATATTTT.